This is a list of T cell receptor beta chains from one sample in a study of blood T cell repertoires in COVID-19. The method was immunoSEQ multiplex PCR; TCRdb's version includes in-frame clones alone and lacks a portion of them. The sample includes some 250,000 clones, approximately 90% of them seen just once. Specimen: peripheral blood. The receptors come from a woman aged 40 to 50 who had recovered from COVID-19. Both conserved end residues are part of each CDR3. The D gene is left open where the match is weak. Clone size is shown for a subset of rows, as once, few, many or a class of expanded clone.

cdr3_aa: CASSIGGLYSNQPQHF
cdr3_nt: TGTGCCAGTAGTATAGGGGGACTATATAGCAATCAGCCCCAGCATTTT
j_call: TRBJ1-5
cdr3_length: 16
v_call: TRBV19
d_call: .
clone_size: .

cdr3_aa: CASSFGQGNGYTF
cdr3_nt: TGTGCCAGCAGCTTTGGGCAGGGAAATGGCTACACCTTC
j_call: TRBJ1-2
cdr3_length: 13
v_call: TRBV11-3
d_call: .
clone_size: .

cdr3_aa: CASSVPRETQYF
cdr3_nt: TGTGCCAGCAGCGTGCCGAGGGAGACCCAGTACTTC
j_call: TRBJ2-5
cdr3_length: 12
v_call: TRBV9
d_call: .
clone_size: .

cdr3_aa: CASSLGTSGRGWNEQFF
cdr3_nt: TGTGCCAGTAGTTTAGGGACTAGCGGGAGGGGGTGGAATGAGCAGTTCTTC
j_call: TRBJ2-1
cdr3_length: 17
v_call: TRBV19
d_call: TRBD2
clone_size: .

cdr3_aa: CSARPAGEGFWDYGYTF
cdr3_nt: TGCAGCGCCCGGCCAGCAGGGGAGGGTTTTTGGGACTATGGCTACACCTTC
j_call: TRBJ1-2
cdr3_length: 17
v_call: TRBV29-1
d_call: .
clone_size: .

cdr3_aa: CSVPWGGADTQYF
cdr3_nt: TGCAGCGTCCCGTGGGGGGGGGCAGATACGCAGTATTTT
j_call: TRBJ2-3
cdr3_length: 13
v_call: TRBV29-1
d_call: TRBD2
clone_size: .

cdr3_aa: CASSPRTRDSYNEQFF
cdr3_nt: TGTGCCAGCAGCCCGAGGACTAGAGACTCCTACAATGAGCAGTTCTTC
j_call: TRBJ2-1
cdr3_length: 16
v_call: TRBV7-8
d_call: TRBD2
clone_size: .

cdr3_aa: CASSQTGGSNQPQHF
cdr3_nt: TGTGCCAGCAGCCAGACAGGGGGGAGCAATCAGCCCCAGCATTTT
j_call: TRBJ1-5
cdr3_length: 15
v_call: TRBV7-2
d_call: TRBD1
clone_size: .

cdr3_aa: CASSGRDRAYNEQFF
cdr3_nt: TGTGCCAGCAGTGGCCGGGACAGGGCATACAATGAGCAGTTCTTC
j_call: TRBJ2-1
cdr3_length: 15
v_call: TRBV6-2/TRBV6-3
d_call: TRBD1
clone_size: .

cdr3_aa: CASSQVGTGAPYGYTF
cdr3_nt: TGCGCCAGCAGCCAAGTGGGGACAGGGGCCCCCTATGGCTACACCTTC
j_call: TRBJ1-2
cdr3_length: 16
v_call: TRBV4-1
d_call: TRBD1
clone_size: .

cdr3_aa: CASSPRTGNNEQFF
cdr3_nt: TGTGCCAGCAGCCCCCGGACGGGAAACAATGAGCAGTTCTTC
j_call: TRBJ2-1
cdr3_length: 14
v_call: TRBV14
d_call: .
clone_size: .

cdr3_aa: CASRRSGTASYEQYF
cdr3_nt: TGTGCCAGCAGGCGATCCGGGACAGCCTCCTACGAGCAGTACTTC
j_call: TRBJ2-7
cdr3_length: 15
v_call: TRBV6-5
d_call: TRBD1
clone_size: few

cdr3_aa: CASSYVPGGELFF
cdr3_nt: TGTGCCAGCAGTTACGTCCCGGGCGGGGAGCTGTTTTTT
j_call: TRBJ2-2
cdr3_length: 13
v_call: TRBV6-2/TRBV6-3
d_call: .
clone_size: .

cdr3_aa: CASSPREGNTQYF
cdr3_nt: TGTGCCAGCAGCCCCCGGGAGGGGAATACGCAGTATTTT
j_call: TRBJ2-3
cdr3_length: 13
v_call: TRBV9
d_call: TRBD2
clone_size: .

cdr3_aa: CASSPGGANTEAFF
cdr3_nt: TGTGCCAGCAGCCCGGGGGGGGCGAACACTGAAGCTTTCTTT
j_call: TRBJ1-1
cdr3_length: 14
v_call: TRBV5-4
d_call: .
clone_size: .

cdr3_aa: CASGGTSVGEQFF
cdr3_nt: TGTGCCAGCGGTGGGACTAGCGTCGGTGAGCAGTTCTTC
j_call: TRBJ2-1
cdr3_length: 13
v_call: TRBV6-1
d_call: TRBD2
clone_size: .

cdr3_aa: CASREGFGPGLDNEQFF
cdr3_nt: TGCGCCAGCAGGGAGGGCTTTGGGCCCGGTTTGGACAATGAGCAGTTCTTC
j_call: TRBJ2-1
cdr3_length: 17
v_call: TRBV10-2
d_call: .
clone_size: .

cdr3_aa: CASSLRGALLHGGELFF
cdr3_nt: TGTGCCAGCAGTTTACGGGGGGCCCTCCTACACGGTGGGGAGCTGTTTTTT
j_call: TRBJ2-2
cdr3_length: 17
v_call: TRBV27
d_call: .
clone_size: .

cdr3_aa: CASSHRGSNSPLHF
cdr3_nt: TGTGCCAGCAGCCACAGGGGGTCCAATTCACCCCTCCACTTT
j_call: TRBJ1-6
cdr3_length: 14
v_call: TRBV6-5
d_call: TRBD1
clone_size: .

cdr3_aa: CASRRTSGIGEQYF
cdr3_nt: TGTGCCAGTAGGAGGACTAGCGGGATAGGCGAGCAGTACTTC
j_call: TRBJ2-7
cdr3_length: 14
v_call: TRBV19
d_call: TRBD2
clone_size: .

cdr3_aa: CASSMLTGRLRNQPQHF
cdr3_nt: TGTGCCAGTAGTATGCTCACCGGCAGGTTACGAAATCAGCCCCAGCATTTT
j_call: TRBJ1-5
cdr3_length: 17
v_call: TRBV19
d_call: .
clone_size: .

cdr3_aa: CASSSPQATQYF
cdr3_nt: TGTGCCAGCAGCTCGCCCCAGGCGACCCAGTACTTC
j_call: TRBJ2-5
cdr3_length: 12
v_call: TRBV5-6
d_call: .
clone_size: .

cdr3_aa: CASREGGLSGELFF
cdr3_nt: TGTGCCAGTAGGGAGGGAGGGCTTTCCGGGGAGCTGTTTTTT
j_call: TRBJ2-2
cdr3_length: 14
v_call: TRBV19
d_call: TRBD2
clone_size: .

cdr3_aa: CASSSPSGSGWSTGELFF
cdr3_nt: TGCGCCAGCAGTTCCCCTAGCGGGAGCGGATGGAGCACCGGGGAGCTGTTTTTT
j_call: TRBJ2-2
cdr3_length: 18
v_call: TRBV5-1
d_call: TRBD2
clone_size: .

cdr3_aa: CASRPAGSTDTQYF
cdr3_nt: TGTGCCAGCAGACCAGCGGGAAGCACAGATACGCAGTATTTT
j_call: TRBJ2-3
cdr3_length: 14
v_call: TRBV6-5
d_call: TRBD2
clone_size: .

cdr3_aa: CASSEVGGRVRGYTF
cdr3_nt: TGTGCCAGCAGTGAAGTAGGAGGGAGGGTCCGGGGCTACACCTTC
j_call: TRBJ1-2
cdr3_length: 15
v_call: TRBV6-1
d_call: .
clone_size: .

cdr3_aa: CASSQDGVWQGSSPLHF
cdr3_nt: TGTGCCAGCAGCCAAGACGGCGTGTGGCAGGGGAGTTCACCCCTCCACTTT
j_call: TRBJ1-6
cdr3_length: 17
v_call: TRBV3-1/TRBV3-2
d_call: .
clone_size: .

cdr3_aa: CASSPTGTDNQPQHF
cdr3_nt: TGTGCCAGCAGCCCAACCGGGACAGATAATCAGCCCCAGCATTTT
j_call: TRBJ1-5
cdr3_length: 15
v_call: TRBV7-9
d_call: TRBD1
clone_size: few

cdr3_aa: CTSSLLQGNNEQFF
cdr3_nt: TGTACCAGCTCACTCCTGCAGGGGAACAATGAGCAGTTCTTC
j_call: TRBJ2-1
cdr3_length: 14
v_call: TRBV18
d_call: .
clone_size: .

cdr3_aa: CAWSVARETQYF
cdr3_nt: TGTGCCTGGAGTGTAGCCCGAGAGACCCAGTACTTC
j_call: TRBJ2-5
cdr3_length: 12
v_call: TRBV30
d_call: .
clone_size: .

cdr3_aa: CASSWGPTNEKLFF
cdr3_nt: TGTGCCAGCAGTTGGGGCCCGACTAATGAAAAACTGTTTTTT
j_call: TRBJ1-4
cdr3_length: 14
v_call: TRBV6-2/TRBV6-3
d_call: .
clone_size: .

cdr3_aa: CASSPADRAPGNTEAFF
cdr3_nt: TGTGCCAGCAGCCCCGCCGACAGGGCCCCCGGGAACACTGAAGCTTTCTTT
j_call: TRBJ1-1
cdr3_length: 17
v_call: TRBV4-2
d_call: TRBD1
clone_size: once

cdr3_aa: CASSADRVGNTEAFF
cdr3_nt: TGTGCCAGCAGCGCAGACAGGGTGGGAAACACTGAAGCTTTCTTT
j_call: TRBJ1-1
cdr3_length: 15
v_call: TRBV7-9
d_call: TRBD1
clone_size: .

cdr3_aa: CASSFVGTEGGNTEAFF
cdr3_nt: TGTGCCAGCAGTTTCGTCGGGACAGAGGGGGGGAACACTGAAGCTTTCTTT
j_call: TRBJ1-1
cdr3_length: 17
v_call: TRBV28
d_call: TRBD1
clone_size: .

cdr3_aa: CASSAPPSGGTYEQYF
cdr3_nt: TGTGCCAGCAGCGCCCCCCCTAGCGGAGGGACCTACGAGCAGTACTTC
j_call: TRBJ2-7
cdr3_length: 16
v_call: TRBV9
d_call: TRBD2
clone_size: few

cdr3_aa: CASSLRGPGQGSYQETQYF
cdr3_nt: TGTGCCAGCAGTTTAAGGGGCCCGGGACAGGGGTCGTACCAAGAGACCCAGTACTTC
j_call: TRBJ2-5
cdr3_length: 19
v_call: TRBV27
d_call: TRBD1
clone_size: .

cdr3_aa: CASSERVGPNTEAFF
cdr3_nt: TGTGCCAGCAGTGAAAGGGTGGGGCCGAACACTGAAGCTTTCTTT
j_call: TRBJ1-1
cdr3_length: 15
v_call: TRBV2
d_call: .
clone_size: .

cdr3_aa: CASSMTGMGGYTF
cdr3_nt: TGTGCCAGCAGCATGACAGGGATGGGCGGCTACACCTTC
j_call: TRBJ1-2
cdr3_length: 13
v_call: TRBV6-2/TRBV6-3
d_call: TRBD1
clone_size: .

cdr3_aa: CASSSEARGFANEKLFF
cdr3_nt: TGCGCCAGCAGCTCGGAAGCTCGGGGGTTCGCCAATGAAAAACTGTTTTTT
j_call: TRBJ1-4
cdr3_length: 17
v_call: TRBV4-1
d_call: .
clone_size: .

cdr3_aa: CASSTLAGGTTGELFF
cdr3_nt: TGCGCCAGCAGCACCCTAGCGGGAGGGACCACCGGGGAGCTGTTTTTT
j_call: TRBJ2-2
cdr3_length: 16
v_call: TRBV5-1
d_call: TRBD2
clone_size: .

cdr3_aa: CASSQTKLAGGSGNGELFF
cdr3_nt: TGCGCCAGCAGCCAGACTAAACTAGCGGGAGGATCAGGGAACGGGGAGCTGTTTTTT
j_call: TRBJ2-2
cdr3_length: 19
v_call: TRBV4-1
d_call: TRBD2
clone_size: .

cdr3_aa: CASSDSRSGANVLTF
cdr3_nt: TGTGCCAGCAGTGACTCCCGCTCTGGGGCCAACGTCCTGACTTTC
j_call: TRBJ2-6
cdr3_length: 15
v_call: TRBV6-4
d_call: .
clone_size: .

cdr3_aa: CASSRAGTQQETQYF
cdr3_nt: TGTGCCAGTAGTAGGGCAGGGACACAACAAGAGACCCAGTACTTC
j_call: TRBJ2-5
cdr3_length: 15
v_call: TRBV19
d_call: .
clone_size: .

cdr3_aa: CATSGYGVNTEAFF
cdr3_nt: TGTGCCACCAGTGGGTATGGAGTGAACACTGAAGCTTTCTTT
j_call: TRBJ1-1
cdr3_length: 14
v_call: TRBV24-1
d_call: .
clone_size: few